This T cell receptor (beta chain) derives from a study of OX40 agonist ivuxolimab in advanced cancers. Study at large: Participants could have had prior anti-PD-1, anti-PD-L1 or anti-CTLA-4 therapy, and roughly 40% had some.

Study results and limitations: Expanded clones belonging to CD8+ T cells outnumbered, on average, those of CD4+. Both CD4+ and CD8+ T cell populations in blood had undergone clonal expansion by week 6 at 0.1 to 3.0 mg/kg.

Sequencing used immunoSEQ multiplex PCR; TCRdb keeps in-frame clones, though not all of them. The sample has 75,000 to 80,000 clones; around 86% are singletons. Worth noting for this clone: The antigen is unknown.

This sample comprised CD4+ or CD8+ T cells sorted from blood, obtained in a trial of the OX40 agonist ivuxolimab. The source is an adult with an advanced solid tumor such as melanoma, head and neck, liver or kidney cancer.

CDR3 DNA sequence: TGTGCCAGCAGCTTACGAACAGGGGGCGCAATAGGGGGCTACACCTTC. It yields the protein CASSLRTGGAIGGYTF. V usage is TRBV5-6 and J usage is TRBJ1-2; 9 bases align to TRBD1. Germline V gene data show CDR1 as SGHDT and CDR2 as YYEEEE. The length of the CDR3 is 16 residues. The ends lost 2 bases at V and 8 bases at J; junction bases unmatched: 13.